Included here is one TCR beta chain sequence, with context. Its antigen is unknown. This sample is drawn from a study of cytomegalovirus exposure and HLA in healthy donors. The length of the CDR3 is 17 residues. V was clipped by 0 bases and J by 4 bases; unmatched bases: 7. Germline values: CDR1 LNHDA, CDR2 SQIVND (reference sequence). Overall study findings and caveats: Researchers reported in a later analysis that a missense DCLRE1C variant was tied to TCR beta V- and J-gene trimming.

The PCR ran on 60 Vbeta and 13 Jbeta primers. TCRdb keeps only in-frame clones here, not all; method: immunoSEQ multiplex PCR. Seen here are more than 200,000 clones, approximately 81% observed once, and the top ten hold about 1.2%. The sample consisted of PBMCs. This chain links TRBV19 with TRBJ1-5; 9 bases fit TRBD1. The TCR sequence derives from a human donor in good health. For the CDR3, the DNA is TGTGCCAGTAGTATAGATGGACAGGGGCGGGCGAATCAGCCCCAGCATTTT. It codes for CASSIDGQGRANQPQHF.